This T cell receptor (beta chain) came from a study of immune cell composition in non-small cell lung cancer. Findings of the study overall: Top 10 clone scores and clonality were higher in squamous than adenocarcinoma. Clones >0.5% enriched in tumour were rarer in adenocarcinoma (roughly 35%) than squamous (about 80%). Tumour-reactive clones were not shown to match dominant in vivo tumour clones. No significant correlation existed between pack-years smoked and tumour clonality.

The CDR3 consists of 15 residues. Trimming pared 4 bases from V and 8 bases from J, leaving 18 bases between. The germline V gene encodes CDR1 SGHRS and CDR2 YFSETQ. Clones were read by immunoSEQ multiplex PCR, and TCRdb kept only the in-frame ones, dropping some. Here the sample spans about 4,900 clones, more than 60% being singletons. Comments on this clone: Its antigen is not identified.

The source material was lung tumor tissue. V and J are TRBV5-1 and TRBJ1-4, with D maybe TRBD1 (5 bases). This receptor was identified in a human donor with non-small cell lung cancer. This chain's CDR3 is CASSPRGDFREKLFF. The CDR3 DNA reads TGCGCCAGCAGCCCCCGGGGGGATTTTAGGGAAAAACTGTTTTTT. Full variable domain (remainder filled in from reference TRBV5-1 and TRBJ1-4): KAGVTQTPRYLIKTRGQQVTLSCSPISGHRSVSWYQQTPGQGLQFLFEYFSETQRNKGNFPGRFSGRQFSNSRSEMNVSTLELGDSALYLCASSPRGDFREKLFFGSGTQLSVL.